The rows below give T cell receptor beta chains drawn from one sample of a study of blood T cell repertoires in COVID-19. Libraries were prepared by immunoSEQ multiplex PCR; TCRdb keeps only in-frame clonotypes and omits some of them. The data show tens of thousands of clones, with roughly 86% seen just once and around 12% held by the top ten. The sample taken for sequencing was peripheral blood. These TCRs come from a human donor in a cohort sampled during active COVID-19. The donor label of this sample is uncertain. The CDR3 runs from the conserved cysteine through the conserved F or W. A D gene is named only where the DNA matches it firmly. Only some rows state a clone size, as once, few, many or a class for expanded clones.

>-|TRBD2|TRBV29-1|TRBJ2-3|13
TGCAGCGGGTCTGGCGGGAGTGGAGATACGCAGTATTTT
CSGSGGSGDTQYF
>-|-|TRBV19|TRBJ2-1|15
TGTGCCAGTAGTATAGCCCGGACACTAAACAATGAGCAGTTCTTC
CASSIARTLNNEQFF
>-|-|TRBV3-1/TRBV3-2|TRBJ1-2|16
TGTGCCAGCAGCGGGCTCTCCTACAGGCAAAACTATGGCTACACCTTC
CASSGLSYRQNYGYTF
>few|-|TRBV6-5|TRBJ2-5|13
TGTGCCAGCAGTCGGAACCAGGGTGAGACCCAGTACTTC
CASSRNQGETQYF
>-|-|TRBV5-4|TRBJ2-7|15
TGTGCCAGCAGCCGTCAGTCCAGCGGTGACTACGAGCAGTACTTC
CASSRQSSGDYEQYF
>-|-|TRBV2|TRBJ2-5|14
TGTGCCAGCAGTGAAGCCCAGGCGGGGGAGACCCAGTACTTC
CASSEAQAGETQYF
>-|TRBD1|TRBV6-5|TRBJ1-1|16
TGTGCCAGCAGTTACGGCGGGACAGAGGAAGACACTGAAGCTTTCTTT
CASSYGGTEEDTEAFF
>-|TRBD2|TRBV6-5|TRBJ2-1|14
TGTGCCAGCAGTTCCGGGACTAGCGGGCGTGAGCAGTTCTTC
CASSSGTSGREQFF
>-|-|TRBV5-4|TRBJ2-2|13
TGTGCCAGCAGCCGACGGGGGACCGGGGAGCTGTTTTTT
CASSRRGTGELFF
>-|-|TRBV6-6|TRBJ2-1|14
TGTGCCAGCAGTTACACCTCAGGGTACAATGAGCAGTTCTTC
CASSYTSGYNEQFF
>few|-|TRBV2|TRBJ2-7|14
TGTGCCAGCAGTGAAGCGCTTAGGGGATACGAGCAGTACTTC
CASSEALRGYEQYF
>-|TRBD2|TRBV6-4|TRBJ2-5|15
TGTGCCAGCAGTATGCGGGAGGTTTGTGTAGAGACCCAGTACTTC
CASSMREVCVETQYF
>few|TRBD1|TRBV18|TRBJ2-1|16
TGTGCCAGCTCACTTGGGACAGGGCGGACGGTGCCCGAGCAGTTCTTC
CASSLGTGRTVPEQFF
>-|-|TRBV9|TRBJ2-7|14
TGTGCCAGCAGCGTAGGAGACTCCTCCTACGAGCAGTACTTC
CASSVGDSSYEQYF
>-|-|TRBV7-7|TRBJ1-6|13
TGTGCCAGCAGCCTAAGCCCGAATTCACCCCTCCACTTT
CASSLSPNSPLHF
>-|TRBD1|TRBV5-1|TRBJ1-2|14
TGCGCCAGCAGCTTGGGCGGGACAGGGATTGGCTACACCTTC
CASSLGGTGIGYTF
>-|-|TRBV6-4|TRBJ1-5|11
TGTGCCAGCCCCGGAGGCCAGCCCCAGCATTTT
CASPGGQPQHF
>-|TRBD2|TRBV5-4|TRBJ2-7|14
TGTGCCAGCAGCCTTAGCGGGGCAACCTACGAGCAGTACTTC
CASSLSGATYEQYF
>-|TRBD2|TRBV27|TRBJ2-2|14
TGTGCCAGCAGCTGGGGGGGGAACACCGGGGAGCTGTTTTTT
CASSWGGNTGELFF
>few|TRBD1|TRBV5-5|TRBJ1-3|14
TGTGCCAGCAGCTTGGCAGGGGGCCGGGACACCATATATTTT
CASSLAGGRDTIYF
>-|-|TRBV5-1|TRBJ1-1|13
TGCGCCAGCAGCTCCAGGGTTAACACTGAAGCTTTCTTT
CASSSRVNTEAFF
>-|-|TRBV9|TRBJ1-2|13
TGTGCCAGCAGCCCCCGCGGGGGGTATGGCTACACCTTC
CASSPRGGYGYTF
>-|-|TRBV19|TRBJ1-2|16
TGTGCCAGTAGTATAGGCGGGGGGCGCTTCGGCTATGGCTACACCTTC
CASSIGGGRFGYGYTF
>few|-|TRBV27|TRBJ2-7|14
TGTGCCAGCAGCCCAGTTGGGGCACGCTACGAGCAGTACTTC
CASSPVGARYEQYF
>-|TRBD1|TRBV5-1|TRBJ2-5|15
TGCGCCAGCAGCGGAAAGACAGGGGGCGGGGAGACCCAGTACTTC
CASSGKTGGGETQYF
>-|TRBD1|TRBV7-9|TRBJ2-1|15
TGTGCCAGCAGCTTAGGGACAGGGAGTAGCAGGGAGCAGTTCTTC
CASSLGTGSSREQFF
>-|-|TRBV7-3|TRBJ1-2|14
TGTGCCAGCAGCTTAAATCCCGGGTTGTATGGCTACACCTTC
CASSLNPGLYGYTF
>-|-|TRBV24-1|TRBJ1-5|12
TGTGCCACCAGTGATGGAGGGAGCCACCAGCATTTT
CATSDGGSHQHF